Detailed here is one T cell receptor (beta chain). TCRdb re-called the reads with MiXCR, one entry per CDR3 protein. The sample yields around 320,000 distinct CDR3 sequences, around a tenth seen once. The data stem from a study of T cell repertoires in cytomegalovirus infection. Study background: CMV infection and matching HLA type were both indicated by public TCR beta signatures.

CDR3 length equals 15 residues. Germline V gene lookup returns CDR1 LGHNA and CDR2 YSLEER. V lost 0 bases, J lost 4 bases, and 9 bases lay in between. The J gene is TRBJ1-4, the V gene TRBV4-3, with a weak D call TRBD1 (5 bases). Sample: PBMCs. This sequence originates from a human donor in good health (CMV status not recorded). Some clones in this sample may be carry-over from other donors' samples. The CDR3 region has the DNA TGCGCCAGCAGCCAAGATTGGGGGAGTAATGAAAAACTGTTTTTT. Its protein product is CASSQDWGSNEKLFF.